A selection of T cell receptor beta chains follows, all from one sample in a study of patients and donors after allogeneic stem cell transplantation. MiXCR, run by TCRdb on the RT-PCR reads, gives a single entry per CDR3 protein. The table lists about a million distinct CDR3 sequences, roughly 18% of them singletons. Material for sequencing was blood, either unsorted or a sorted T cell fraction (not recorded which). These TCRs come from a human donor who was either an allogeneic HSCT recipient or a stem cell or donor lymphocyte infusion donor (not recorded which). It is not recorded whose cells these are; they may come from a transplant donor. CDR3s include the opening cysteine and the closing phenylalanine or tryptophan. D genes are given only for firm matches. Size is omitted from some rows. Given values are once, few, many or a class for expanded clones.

CDR3: CASTWGPNTEAFF
DNA: TGTGCCAGCACGTGGGGCCCGAACACTGAAGCTTTCTTT
length: 13
D: NA
V: TRBV12-3/TRBV12-4
size: NA
J: TRBJ1-1

CDR3: CAISEQNRDQPQHF
DNA: TGTGCCATCAGTGAGCAGAACAGGGATCAGCCCCAGCATTTT
length: 14
D: NA
V: TRBV10-3
size: NA
J: TRBJ1-5

CDR3: CASLLRTTQTYEQYF
DNA: TGTGCCAGCTTGCTTAGAACCACCCAAACCTACGAGCAGTACTTC
length: 15
D: NA
V: TRBV6-1
size: few
J: TRBJ2-7

CDR3: CAIYTGLQETQYF
DNA: TGTGCCATCTATACAGGGCTCCAAGAGACCCAGTACTTC
length: 13
D: NA
V: TRBV10-3
size: few
J: TRBJ2-5

CDR3: CASSRTRPAVRGVHEQFF
DNA: TGTGCCAGCAGTCGCACCAGGCCCGCGGTTCGAGGTGTCCATGAGCAGTTCTTC
length: 18
D: NA
V: TRBV12-3/TRBV12-4
size: NA
J: TRBJ2-1

CDR3: CASRPIAGGADTQYF
DNA: TGTGCCAGCAGACCTATAGCGGGAGGTGCAGATACGCAGTATTTT
length: 15
D: TRBD2
V: TRBV12-3/TRBV12-4
size: many
J: TRBJ2-3

CDR3: CASSLKSSYNSPLHF
DNA: TGTGCCAGCAGTTTGAAGAGCTCCTATAATTCACCCCTCCACTTT
length: 15
D: NA
V: TRBV12-3/TRBV12-4
size: many
J: TRBJ1-6

CDR3: CASSFKWASASTDTQYF
DNA: TGTGCCAGCAGTTTTAAGTGGGCTAGCGCTAGCACAGATACGCAGTATTTT
length: 17
D: NA
V: TRBV27
size: few
J: TRBJ2-3

CDR3: CATSLRTGLNEKLFF
DNA: TGTGCCACCAGCTTACGGACAGGGTTGAATGAAAAACTGTTTTTT
length: 15
D: TRBD1
V: TRBV15
size: few
J: TRBJ1-4

CDR3: CASSLGLALTHTDTQYF
DNA: TGCGCCAGCAGCTTGGGACTAGCTTTGACCCACACAGATACGCAGTATTTT
length: 17
D: TRBD2
V: TRBV5-1
size: NA
J: TRBJ2-3

CDR3: CASSSDRGRQETQYF
DNA: TGCGCCAGCAGCTCCGACAGGGGGAGACAAGAGACCCAGTACTTC
length: 15
D: TRBD1
V: TRBV5-1
size: few
J: TRBJ2-5

CDR3: CASRNTGSSGNTIYF
DNA: TGTGCCAGCAGAAATACCGGGTCCTCTGGAAACACCATATATTTT
length: 15
D: NA
V: TRBV12-3/TRBV12-4
size: few
J: TRBJ1-3

CDR3: CATAGTKGTGELFF
DNA: TGTGCCACTGCCGGGACCAAAGGCACCGGGGAGCTGTTTTTT
length: 14
D: NA
V: TRBV10-3
size: many
J: TRBJ2-2

CDR3: CATSREGARDTQYF
DNA: TGTGCCACCAGCAGAGAAGGGGCTAGGGATACGCAGTATTTT
length: 14
D: NA
V: TRBV15
size: many
J: TRBJ2-3

CDR3: CASSWGGTVNEQFF
DNA: TGTGCCAGCAGTTGGGGAGGGACAGTCAATGAGCAGTTCTTC
length: 14
D: NA
V: TRBV27
size: NA
J: TRBJ2-1

CDR3: CASSPGVNQPQHF
DNA: TGTGCCAGCAGCCCCGGGGTTAATCAGCCCCAGCATTTT
length: 13
D: NA
V: TRBV3-1
size: few
J: TRBJ1-5

CDR3: CASSLWGGGLAFHNEQFF
DNA: TGTGCCAGCAGTTTATGGGGGGGGGGGCTAGCGTTTCACAATGAGCAGTTCTTC
length: 18
D: NA
V: TRBV12-3/TRBV12-4
size: NA
J: TRBJ2-1

CDR3: CASSPSRQEPLYLYEQYF
DNA: TGTGCCAGCAGCCCCTCCCGACAGGAGCCTTTATATTTATACGAGCAGTACTTC
length: 18
D: NA
V: TRBV11-2
size: NA
J: TRBJ2-7

CDR3: CASRLAGENEQFF
DNA: TGTGCCAGCAGGCTAGCGGGAGAGAATGAGCAGTTCTTC
length: 13
D: TRBD2
V: TRBV2
size: NA
J: TRBJ2-1

CDR3: CASSPTGAWGETQYF
DNA: TGTGCCAGCAGTCCCACAGGGGCCTGGGGGGAGACCCAGTACTTC
length: 15
D: TRBD1
V: TRBV12-3/TRBV12-4
size: NA
J: TRBJ2-5

CDR3: CASSLGSSPLHF
DNA: TGTGCCAGCAGTTTAGGGTCTTCACCCCTCCACTTT
length: 12
D: NA
V: TRBV12-3/TRBV12-4
size: many
J: TRBJ1-6

CDR3: CASSQTGPLLLLHF
DNA: TGCGCCAGCAGCCAGACAGGGCCCCTATTACTCCTCCACTTT
length: 14
D: TRBD1
V: TRBV4-1
size: NA
J: TRBJ1-6

CDR3: CATSDLTIEQFF
DNA: TGTGCCACCAGTGATTTGACAATTGAGCAGTTCTTC
length: 12
D: NA
V: TRBV24-1
size: few
J: TRBJ2-1

CDR3: CASRFAGTGWSGELFF
DNA: TGTGCCAGCAGATTTGCCGGGACAGGGTGGTCCGGGGAGCTGTTTTTT
length: 16
D: TRBD1
V: TRBV7-8
size: NA
J: TRBJ2-2

CDR3: CSVDPTTTKTEAFF
DNA: TGCAGCGTAGACCCGACAACAACCAAGACTGAAGCTTTCTTT
length: 14
D: NA
V: TRBV29-1
size: few
J: TRBJ1-1

CDR3: CSATDRSGFRGDTQYF
DNA: TGCAGTGCCACAGACAGGTCGGGATTCCGGGGGGATACGCAGTATTTT
length: 16
D: NA
V: TRBV20-1
size: NA
J: TRBJ2-3

CDR3: CASSPRDRGRRANYGYTF
DNA: TGTGCCAGCAGCCCTCGGGACAGGGGGCGTCGGGCTAACTATGGCTACACCTTC
length: 18
D: TRBD1
V: TRBV3-1
size: few
J: TRBJ1-2

CDR3: CASSYPRDNQPQHF
DNA: TGTGCCAGCAGCTACCCAAGAGACAATCAGCCCCAGCATTTT
length: 14
D: NA
V: TRBV7-2
size: NA
J: TRBJ1-5

CDR3: CASSLEGQGVVRVPQYF
DNA: TGTGCCAGCAGCTTAGAGGGACAGGGGGTGGTTCGGGTCCCGCAGTATTTT
length: 17
D: TRBD1
V: TRBV7-2
size: NA
J: TRBJ2-3

CDR3: CASSVEGTGVRPQHF
DNA: TGTGCCAGCAGCGTAGAGGGGACAGGGGTAAGGCCCCAGCATTTT
length: 15
D: TRBD1
V: TRBV9
size: NA
J: TRBJ1-5

CDR3: CASSQALGTYEQYF
DNA: TGCGCCAGCAGCCAGGCCCTAGGGACCTACGAGCAGTACTTC
length: 14
D: NA
V: TRBV4-3
size: NA
J: TRBJ2-7

CDR3: CASSQAFLGVGGYTF
DNA: TGCGCCAGCAGCCAAGCGTTTCTCGGGGTGGGTGGCTACACCTTC
length: 15
D: NA
V: TRBV4-3
size: NA
J: TRBJ1-2

CDR3: CASSSRDGSLFVGGYTF
DNA: TGTGCCAGCAGCTCCCGAGACGGCTCTCTATTTGTGGGTGGCTACACCTTC
length: 17
D: NA
V: TRBV27
size: NA
J: TRBJ1-2

CDR3: CASRFGPMNTEAFF
DNA: TGTGCCAGCAGATTTGGACCGATGAACACTGAAGCTTTCTTT
length: 14
D: NA
V: TRBV6-1
size: NA
J: TRBJ1-1

CDR3: CASSNYRSIGELFF
DNA: TGTGCCAGCAGCAATTACAGGTCGATCGGGGAGCTGTTTTTT
length: 14
D: NA
V: TRBV5-6
size: few
J: TRBJ2-2

CDR3: CSARDMGRAYGYTF
DNA: TGCAGTGCTAGAGATATGGGCAGGGCCTATGGCTACACCTTC
length: 14
D: NA
V: TRBV20-1
size: NA
J: TRBJ1-2

CDR3: CASSLGWAVIVAGELFF
DNA: TGTGCCAGCAGTTTAGGTTGGGCAGTTATAGTTGCCGGGGAGCTGTTTTTT
length: 17
D: NA
V: TRBV12-3/TRBV12-4
size: many
J: TRBJ2-2

CDR3: CASNGQPNSPLHF
DNA: TGTGCCAGCAACGGACAGCCCAATTCACCCCTCCACTTT
length: 13
D: NA
V: TRBV5-4
size: NA
J: TRBJ1-6

CDR3: CASSLVEAYGYTF
DNA: TGTGCCAGCAGCTTAGTTGAGGCCTATGGCTACACCTTC
length: 13
D: NA
V: TRBV7-2
size: many
J: TRBJ1-2

CDR3: CAISRGGVDQETQYF
DNA: TGTGCCATCAGTAGGGGGGGTGTGGATCAAGAGACCCAGTACTTC
length: 15
D: NA
V: TRBV10-3
size: few
J: TRBJ2-5

CDR3: CASSSQGFVQPQHF
DNA: TGTGCCAGCAGCTCACAGGGATTCGTGCAGCCCCAGCATTTT
length: 14
D: NA
V: TRBV7-8
size: NA
J: TRBJ1-5

CDR3: CASSADRGGNEQFF
DNA: TGTGCCAGCAGCGCCGACAGGGGGGGCAATGAGCAGTTCTTC
length: 14
D: TRBD1
V: TRBV6-4
size: few
J: TRBJ2-1

CDR3: CASSSGGGGEFF
DNA: TGCGCCAGCAGCTCCGGAGGTGGGGGGGAGTTCTTC
length: 12
D: TRBD2
V: TRBV5-1
size: few
J: TRBJ2-1

CDR3: CASSQAAGGANVLTF
DNA: TGTGCCAGCAGCCAAGCTGCAGGGGGGGCCAACGTCCTGACTTTC
length: 15
D: NA
V: TRBV4-2
size: few
J: TRBJ2-6

CDR3: CASSLIGEWDGYTF
DNA: TGTGCCAGCAGCTTAATAGGGGAATGGGATGGCTACACCTTC
length: 14
D: NA
V: TRBV7-9
size: few
J: TRBJ1-2

CDR3: CASSVEPAGGPYEQYF
DNA: TGTGCCAGCAGCGTAGAGCCAGCGGGAGGGCCCTACGAGCAGTACTTC
length: 16
D: TRBD2
V: TRBV9
size: NA
J: TRBJ2-7

CDR3: CASSLERAGEQFF
DNA: TGTGCCAGCAGTTTAGAGCGGGCGGGTGAGCAGTTCTTC
length: 13
D: NA
V: TRBV12-3/TRBV12-4
size: many
J: TRBJ2-1

CDR3: CAISEGDRAEKLFF
DNA: TGTGCCATCAGTGAAGGGGACAGGGCTGAAAAACTGTTTTTT
length: 14
D: TRBD1
V: TRBV10-3
size: NA
J: TRBJ1-4

CDR3: CASSRTPTGDYGYTF
DNA: TGCGCCAGCAGCCGAACCCCGACAGGGGACTATGGCTACACCTTC
length: 15
D: TRBD1
V: TRBV5-1
size: few
J: TRBJ1-2

CDR3: CASSPRLAGGLETQYF
DNA: TGTGCCAGCAGCCCTAGACTAGCGGGGGGGCTTGAGACCCAGTACTTC
length: 16
D: TRBD2
V: TRBV5-5
size: NA
J: TRBJ2-5

CDR3: CASSLAHGLEPQHF
DNA: TGTGCCAGCAGTTTAGCGCACGGCCTTGAGCCCCAGCATTTT
length: 14
D: NA
V: TRBV12-3/TRBV12-4
size: few
J: TRBJ1-5